Listed here are 14 T cell receptor beta chains from one sample, sequenced in a study of T cell responses to AZD1222 COVID-19 vaccine. Clones were sequenced by immunoSEQ multiplex PCR, and TCRdb holds only the in-frame ones, with some missing. The data hold 99,000 or so clones, with around 90% observed a single time. Sequencing used peripheral blood, obtained on day 0 of AZD1222 vaccination. The origin of the receptors is an adult in good health.

The V call is TRBV6-5, the J call TRBJ2-5; D gene ambiguous. The ends were cut back, 0 bases at V and 2 bases at J, with 10 bases in the middle. This CDR3 is 15 amino acids long. The germline V gene has CDR1 MNHEY and CDR2 SVGAGI. The CDR3 nucleotides are TGTGCCAGCAGTTACTCGTTGGGGAATCAAGAGACCCAGTACTTC. Its protein is CASSYSLGNQETQYF.

J is TRBJ2-5 and V is TRBV5-1; 7 bases agree with TRBD2. The germline gives CDR1 SGHRS, CDR2 YFSETQ. This CDR3 has 15 residues. Trimming removed 5 bases from V and 1 base from J; junction bases left unmatched: 8. The CDR3 coding sequence is TGCGCCAGCAGTTTAAGCGGGAAACTCCAAGAGACCCAGTACTTC. Protein sequence: CASSLSGKLQETQYF.

The chain recombines TRBV6-5 with TRBJ1-1; D remains unclear. The V end lost 2 bases, the J end lost 9 bases, and 10 bases lay between the germline ends. The germline gives CDR1 MNHEY, CDR2 SVGAGI. This CDR3 spans 12 amino acids. CDR3 residues: CASSYVAGKAFF. The CDR3 nucleotides read TGTGCCAGCAGTTACGTGGCAGGTAAAGCTTTCTTT.

The CDR3 sequence is CASSSTSFNEKLFF. CDR3 sequence (DNA): TGTGCCAGCAGCTCTACCAGTTTTAATGAAAAACTGTTTTTT. The V and J genes are TRBV7-9 and TRBJ1-4; D not resolved. Germline V gene sequence: CDR1 SEHNR, CDR2 FQNEAQ (reference sequence). V was cut by 4 bases and J by 4 bases, with 10 bases left in between. The CDR3 has 14 residues.

The V gene is TRBV6-1, the J gene TRBJ1-6; TRBD1 matches at 7 bases. Losses at the gene ends were 3 bases for V and 10 bases for J; bases not matched to a gene: 9. Looked up from germline, CDR1 is MNHNS and CDR2 is SASEGT. CDR3 length equals 15 residues. In DNA form, the CDR3 reads TGTGCCAGCAGTGAGTCAAACAGGGGTCGATCACCCCTCCACTTT. It yields the protein CASSESNRGRSPLHF.

The chain's CDR3 is CASSPGQGTTNEKLFF. DNA of the CDR3: TGCGCCAGCAGCCCGGGACAGGGGACAACTAATGAAAAACTGTTTTTT. The J gene is TRBJ1-4, the V gene TRBV5-1, with 10 nucleotides matching TRBD1. After removal of 4 bases from V and 0 bases from J, the junction contained 3 bases not matched to a gene. Germline V gene lookup returns CDR1 SGHRS and CDR2 YFSETQ. The CDR3 totals 16 residues.

The chain links TRBV7-2 to TRBJ1-4, with TRBD1 matching over 7 bases. The CDR3 is 16 amino acids. Germline assignment: CDR1 SGHTA and CDR2 FQGNSA. J gave up 4 bases and V 4 bases, and 9 bases lay outside the gene matches. This CDR3 reads CASSSRGQYYNEKLFF. CDR3 DNA sequence: TGTGCCAGCAGCTCTAGGGGACAGTATTATAATGAAAAACTGTTTTTT.

The rearrangement links TRBV29-1 to TRBJ1-4; D gene unclear. The CDR3 has 15 amino acids. Trimming shortened V by 5 bases and J by 5 bases, and 18 bases separated the two germline ends. The V gene's germline CDR1 is SQVTM and CDR2 ANQGSEA. Here the CDR3 reads CSVRSASDENEKLFF. CDR3 DNA sequence: TGCAGCGTTCGGTCAGCGTCCGATGAAAATGAAAAACTGTTTTTT.

This clone was observed once. This chain uses TRBV9 with TRBJ1-2; no clear D. Trimming took 4 bases from V and 1 from J, leaving 5 bases between them. This CDR3 spans 12 amino acids. CDR1 is SGDLS and CDR2 is YYNGEE in the germline V gene. In DNA, the CDR3 is TGTGCCAGCAGCCCCAATAACTATGGCTACACCTTC. Its protein is CASSPNNYGYTF.

There are a few counts of this clone. The CDR3 region is CASSSGRQGFIYEQYF. In DNA form, the CDR3 reads TGTGCCAGCAGCTCAGGTCGACAGGGGTTCATCTACGAGCAGTACTTC. The V call is TRBV5-6, the J call TRBJ2-7; 8 bases line up with TRBD1. V lost 3 bases to trimming and J lost 3 bases; unmatched junction nucleotides: 11. Germline V gives CDR1 SGHDT, CDR2 YYEEEE. This CDR3 is 16 amino acids long. Supplemented by reference TRBV5-6 and TRBJ2-7, the full variable domain reads DAGVTQSPTHLIKTRGQQVTLRCSPKSGHDTVSWYQQALGQGPQFIFQYYEEEERQRGNFPDRFSGHQFPNYSSELNVNALLLGDSALYLCASSSGRQGFIYEQYFGPGTRLTVT.

The chain carries TRBV6-1 and TRBJ1-6, with TRBD1 matching over 7 bases. From germline, CDR1 is MNHNS and CDR2 SASEGT. The CDR3 is 17 residues long. V lost 4 bases and J lost 0; bases outside the gene matches: 6. In DNA, the CDR3 is TGTGCCAGCAGTGGTCTGGCAGGGGGCTCCTATAATTCACCCCTCCACTTT. It is translated as CASSGLAGGSYNSPLHF.

This clone appeared a few times. V is TRBV4-3 and J is TRBJ2-7; no reliable D call. Germline V gene data show CDR1 as LGHNA and CDR2 as YSLEER. This CDR3 is built from 14 residues. V shed 0 bases and J shed 5 bases, with 11 bases lying between them. The CDR3 region has the DNA TGCGCCAGCAGCCAAGAGATTCAAGGTGACGAGCAGTACTTC. This sequence encodes CASSQEIQGDEQYF.

The rearrangement uses TRBV14 and TRBJ1-1; no clear D gene. The V end lost 4 bases, the J end lost 2 bases, and 8 bases lay between the germline ends. The CDR3 is 13 amino acids. CDR1 is SGHDN, CDR2 FVKESK, per germline. The CDR3 reads CASSLTINTEAFF. CDR3 DNA: TGTGCCAGCAGCCTTACAATTAACACTGAAGCTTTCTTT.

V is TRBV6-2 or TRBV6-3 and J is TRBJ2-7, with 9 bases that match TRBD2. The CDR3 consists of 16 residues. Looked up from germline, CDR1 is MNHEY and CDR2 is SVGEGT. The junction had 7 bases not matched to a gene; V was cut back by 2 bases and J by 2 bases. CDR3 sequence reads: CASSYPKAGGAYEQYF. The CDR3 DNA reads as TGTGCCAGCAGTTACCCGAAGGCGGGGGGGGCCTACGAGCAGTACTTC.